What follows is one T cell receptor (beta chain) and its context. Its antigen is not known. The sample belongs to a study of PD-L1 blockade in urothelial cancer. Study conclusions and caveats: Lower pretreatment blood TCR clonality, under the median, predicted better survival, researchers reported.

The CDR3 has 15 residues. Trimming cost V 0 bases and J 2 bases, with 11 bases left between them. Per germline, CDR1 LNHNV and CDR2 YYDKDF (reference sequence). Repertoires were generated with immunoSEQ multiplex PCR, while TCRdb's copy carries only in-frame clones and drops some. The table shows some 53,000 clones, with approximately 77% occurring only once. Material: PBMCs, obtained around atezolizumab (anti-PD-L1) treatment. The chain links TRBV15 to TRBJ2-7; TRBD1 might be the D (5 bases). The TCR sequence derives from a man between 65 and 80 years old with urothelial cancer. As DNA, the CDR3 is TGTGCCACCAGCAGAGATGGGGCGAGAGCCTACGAGCAGTACTTC. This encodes CATSRDGARAYEQYF.